This is a list of T cell receptor beta chains from one sample in a study of cytomegalovirus exposure and HLA in healthy donors. The repertoire was sequenced with immunoSEQ multiplex PCR; TCRdb's copy has only in-frame clones and lacks some. The sample lists about 160,000 clones, around four fifths seen once, with about 1.3% in the top ten. Sequencing input: PBMCs. All receptors derive from a man aged 25 to 40 in good health and CMV-seronegative. CDR3s include the opening cysteine and the closing phenylalanine or tryptophan. D genes are given only for firm matches. Size tells how often a clone was seen (once, few, many) or the class of an expanded clone, and some rows leave it out.

J gene	clone size	D gene	V gene	CDR3 DNA	CDR3 protein
TRBJ1-1	-	TRBD1	TRBV6-6	TGTGCCAGCAGACGACAGGGTGGAGGCACTGAAGCTTTCTTT	CASRRQGGGTEAFF
TRBJ2-7	-	-	TRBV18	TGTGCCAGCTCACCCGAGGATTCGGGTGTTCGCGAGCAGTACTTC	CASSPEDSGVREQYF
TRBJ1-5	-	-	TRBV21-1	TGTGCCAGCAGCATAGACAGGGGGCCGCATCAGCCCCAGCATTTT	CASSIDRGPHQPQHF
TRBJ2-7	-	-	TRBV27	TGTGCCAGCAACTGTCCCGAAACTGAGCAGTACTTC	CASNCPETEQYF
TRBJ1-5	-	-	TRBV27	TGTGCCAGCAGTTTCAGAGGGATCAATCAGCCCCAGCATTTT	CASSFRGINQPQHF
TRBJ1-2	-	-	TRBV27	TGTGCCAGCAGTTTGACAGATAACTATGGCTACACCTTC	CASSLTDNYGYTF
TRBJ2-1	-	TRBD2	TRBV10-1	TGCGCCAGCAGTAGAATAGCGGGAGGAGGGCAGTTCTTC	CASSRIAGGGQFF
TRBJ1-2	-	-	TRBV19	TGTGCCAGTAGTATCGTCCAGGGGTTTAACTATGGCTACACCTTC	CASSIVQGFNYGYTF
TRBJ1-6	-	TRBD1	TRBV7-9	TGTGCCAGCAGCCCACAGGGGGCCAGGATTTCACCCCTCCACTTT	CASSPQGARISPLHF
TRBJ2-7	-	-	TRBV9	TGTGCCAGCAGCGTAGCTACAGGGGAGGCCTACGAGCAGTACTTC	CASSVATGEAYEQYF
TRBJ2-7	-	TRBD1	TRBV29-1	TGCAGCGTCTCACGGGACAGTGGGTCCGAGCAGTACTTC	CSVSRDSGSEQYF
TRBJ2-1	once	-	TRBV7-9	TGTGCCAGCAGCCCCCAGACAACCAACAATGAGCAGTTCTTC	CASSPQTTNNEQFF
TRBJ1-1	-	-	TRBV30	TGTGCCTGGAGTGTAGCGCCTGAAGCTTTCTTT	CAWSVAPEAFF
TRBJ2-3	few	-	TRBV6-6	TGTGCCAGCAGTTTTCGGGAGTTCACAGATACGCAGTATTTT	CASSFREFTDTQYF
TRBJ2-7	-	TRBD1	TRBV18	TGTGCCAGCTCACTCCGGGACAGGACCTACGAGCAGTACTTC	CASSLRDRTYEQYF
TRBJ1-1	-	-	TRBV19	TGTGCCAGTAGAGCCGTCCGCGACACTGAAGCTTTCTTT	CASRAVRDTEAFF
TRBJ2-1	-	TRBD2	TRBV7-9	TGTGCCAGCAGCCTCTCTAGCGGGGGTCGGGATGAGCAGTTCTTC	CASSLSSGGRDEQFF
TRBJ2-5	-	-	TRBV25-1	TGTGCCAGCAGTGACCACAGGGCAGGTGGTGAGACCCAGTACTTC	CASSDHRAGGETQYF
TRBJ2-1	-	-	TRBV2	TGTGCCAGCAGTGAAGCCCCGACTAGATCCAATGAGCAGTTCTTC	CASSEAPTRSNEQFF
TRBJ2-7	-	-	TRBV7-2	TGTGCCAGCAGCTTAGTTAACTACGAGCAGTACTTC	CASSLVNYEQYF
TRBJ1-2	-	TRBD1	TRBV29-1	TGCAGCGTTGACCAGGGGGGAGTGGCCGAGGCTGGCTACACCTTC	CSVDQGGVAEAGYTF
TRBJ1-2	-	-	TRBV7-9	TGTTCCAGCAGTTCGGGGGGAAACTATGGCTACACCTTC	CSSSSGGNYGYTF
TRBJ1-4	few	-	TRBV6-5	TGTGCCAGCAAGCCGGGGGTTACTAATGAAAAACTGTTTTTT	CASKPGVTNEKLFF
TRBJ1-2	few	TRBD1	TRBV19	TGTGCCAGTAGTCTCCCAGGGGGCAACTATGGCTACACCTTC	CASSLPGGNYGYTF
TRBJ1-1	-	TRBD1	TRBV19	TGTGCCAGTAGTATAACAGGGGTGAACACTGAAGCTTTCTTT	CASSITGVNTEAFF
TRBJ2-1	-	TRBD2	TRBV7-9	TGTGCCAGCAGCTTAGCAGCTAGCGGGAGTTCGGATGAGCAGTTCTTC	CASSLAASGSSDEQFF
TRBJ2-1	-	-	TRBV4-3	TGCGCCAGCAGCCAAGATTCAGTGTCCTACAATGAGCAGTTCTTC	CASSQDSVSYNEQFF
TRBJ2-7	once	TRBD2	TRBV30	TGTGCCTGGAGTGTACTCAGCGGGGGGGGACCCTACGAGCAGTACTTC	CAWSVLSGGGPYEQYF
TRBJ2-7	-	TRBD2	TRBV9	TGTGCCAGCAGCGTAGGTCCGGGGGGAACCTACGAGCAGTACTTC	CASSVGPGGTYEQYF
TRBJ1-4	-	TRBD1	TRBV28	TGTGCCAGCAGTTTACGCGGGACAGGGGGTGAAAAACTGTTTTTT	CASSLRGTGGEKLFF
TRBJ1-6	-	TRBD1	TRBV9	TGTGCCAGCAGCGTAGGAGAACAGGGGAATCCACCCCTCCACTTT	CASSVGEQGNPPLHF
TRBJ2-5	-	-	TRBV6-5	TGTGCCAGCAGTTACTCGTTCGGGGCCCGGGAGACTCAGTACTTC	CASSYSFGARETQYF
TRBJ2-7	-	-	TRBV9	TGTGCCAGCAGCCCAGGGGCTGGCGAGCAGTACTTC	CASSPGAGEQYF
TRBJ1-1	few	TRBD1	TRBV2	TGTGCCACTACCGACAGGGGGAACACTGAAGCTTTCTTT	CATTDRGNTEAFF
TRBJ1-1	-	-	TRBV27	TGTGCCAGCAGTTTATATCAGGGCTCTAGCACTGAAGCTTTCTTT	CASSLYQGSSTEAFF
TRBJ2-1	-	-	TRBV7-2	TGTGCCAGCAGCTTAGGTGTAGAGTACAATGAGCAGTTCTTC	CASSLGVEYNEQFF
TRBJ2-7	-	TRBD1	TRBV5-4	TGTGCCAGCAGCAAAACCGGGACAGGGCCCTTGGAGCAGTACTTC	CASSKTGTGPLEQYF
TRBJ2-5	-	TRBD2	TRBV4-1	TGCGCCAGCAGCCACCCTGGACTAGCGGGCCACCCAAGGGTCCAAGAGACCCAGTACTTC	CASSHPGLAGHPRVQETQYF
TRBJ2-5	-	-	TRBV30	TGTGCCTGGAGGAGAGGACTCCTCACTCAAGAGACCCAGTACTTC	CAWRRGLLTQETQYF
TRBJ1-6	-	TRBD1	TRBV6-5	TGTGCCAGCACTAGAGACAGGGGCAATTCACCCCTCCACTTT	CASTRDRGNSPLHF
TRBJ2-1	-	-	TRBV20-1	TGCAGTGCTAGTTCGGACAATGAGCAGTTCTTC	CSASSDNEQFF
TRBJ1-6	-	TRBD1	TRBV28	TGTGCCAGCGGAATACAGGGGGCATCGGGGAATTCACCCCTCCACTTT	CASGIQGASGNSPLHF
TRBJ2-2	-	-	TRBV6-4	TGTGCCAGCAGTGACAACTACAGGAGCACCGGGGAGCTGTTTTTT	CASSDNYRSTGELFF
TRBJ1-1	-	TRBD1	TRBV5-4	TGTGCCAGCAGCAGACCGGGACAGGGTTTGTTGAACACTGAAGCTTTCTTT	CASSRPGQGLLNTEAFF
TRBJ1-2	-	TRBD1	TRBV28	TGTGCCAGCAGTTTTTCAGGGGGGTTGTTCTATGGCTACACCTTC	CASSFSGGLFYGYTF
TRBJ2-7	-	TRBD2	TRBV9	TGTGCCAGCAGCTCTAGCGGGAGCTACGAGCAGTACTTC	CASSSSGSYEQYF